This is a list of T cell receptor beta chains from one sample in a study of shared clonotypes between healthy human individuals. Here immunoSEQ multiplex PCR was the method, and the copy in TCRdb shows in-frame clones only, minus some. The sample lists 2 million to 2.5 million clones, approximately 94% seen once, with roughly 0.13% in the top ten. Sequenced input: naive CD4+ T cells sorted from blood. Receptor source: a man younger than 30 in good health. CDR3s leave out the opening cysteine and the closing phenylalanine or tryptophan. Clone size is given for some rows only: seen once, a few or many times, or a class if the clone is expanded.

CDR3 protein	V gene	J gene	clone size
ASSLGLDRALNEKLF	TRBV5-1	TRBJ1-4	-
ASSPALAGGQQTQY	TRBV5-1	TRBJ2-5	once
ASSIKGSSYNEQF	TRBV19	TRBJ2-1	-
ASSFGGSSYNEQF	TRBV5-1	TRBJ2-1	-
ASSVEWGNRIYEQY	TRBV9	TRBJ2-7	-
ASVPTGIIQETQY	TRBV2	TRBJ2-5	-
ASSYGAGARAGYT	TRBV6-5	TRBJ1-2	-
ASSQGRNTKAF	TRBV28	TRBJ1-1	-
ASSLAYDHNEQF	TRBV7-7	TRBJ2-1	once
AWSQGATNEKLF	TRBV30	TRBJ1-4	-
ASRKTSYEQY	TRBV6-6	TRBJ2-7	-
ASSIGLYYGYT	TRBV19	TRBJ1-2	once
ARSPGLWVRRLAGHGEQY	TRBV5-3	TRBJ2-7	-
AISDGRGHYGYT	TRBV10-3	TRBJ1-2	once
ASSFLQGPYEQY	TRBV7-8	TRBJ2-7	-
ASSLGQGGSYEQY	TRBV7-3	TRBJ2-7	-
ASSVAAGRQETQY	TRBV9	TRBJ2-5	-
ASSERMGTQSQPQH	TRBV6-1	TRBJ1-5	-
ASSYLGDEQY	TRBV6-5	TRBJ2-7	-